Sequencing of this TCR beta chain was carried out in a study of T cells in Graves' hyperthyroidism and ophthalmopathy. The overall study: Prior to any treatment, at the point of initial diagnosis, peripheral blood was collected.

The ends were cut back, 1 base at V and 6 bases at J, with 10 bases in the middle. Germline V lookup: CDR1 LGHDT, CDR2 YNNKEL (reference sequence). The CDR3 has 14 residues. This clonotype was seen a few times. TCR beta CDR3 regions were amplified from RNA. Initially, a first-round RT-PCR of the TCR CDR3 employed the HTBI primer set. TCRdb reprocessed the multiplex PCR reads with MiXCR, giving one entry per CDR3 protein. The repertoire includes fewer than 800,000 distinct CDR3 sequences, 16% of them detected once, and under 8.5% sits in the top ten. Newly diagnosed patients aged 18 to 65 had hyperthyroidism of under 2 months' duration.

The genes are TRBV3-1 and TRBJ2-1, with D possibly matching TRBD1 (7 bases). The material sequenced was blood. The sequence was obtained from a young man with Graves' hyperthyroidism. The CDR3 coding sequence is TGTGCCAGCAGCCAAGCAGGGGGAGGCAATGAGCAGTTCTTC. Encoded protein: CASSQAGGGNEQFF.